The clone carrying this TCR beta chain was counted a single time. Other DNA sequences in this specimen translate into the identical CDR3. The sample is drawn from a study of OX40 agonist ivuxolimab in advanced cancers. TCRdb keeps only in-frame clones here, not all; method: immunoSEQ multiplex PCR. This sample has 40,000 to 55,000 clones, with 90% to 95% found just once. The source material was CD4+ or CD8+ T cells sorted from blood, sampled in a trial of the OX40 agonist ivuxolimab. The clonotype comes from an adult with an advanced solid tumor such as melanoma, head and neck, liver or kidney cancer.

This chain's CDR3 is CASSLGTSGTNEQFF. The CDR3 region has the DNA TGTGCCAGCAGCCTCGGGACTAGCGGGACCAATGAGCAGTTCTTC. The J gene is TRBJ2-1, the V gene TRBV27; the match to TRBD2 covers 13 bases. The germline V gene encodes CDR1 MNHEY and CDR2 SMNVEV (reference sequence). Unmatched junction bases numbered 5, after V lost 6 bases and J lost 6 bases. This CDR3 has 15 amino acids.